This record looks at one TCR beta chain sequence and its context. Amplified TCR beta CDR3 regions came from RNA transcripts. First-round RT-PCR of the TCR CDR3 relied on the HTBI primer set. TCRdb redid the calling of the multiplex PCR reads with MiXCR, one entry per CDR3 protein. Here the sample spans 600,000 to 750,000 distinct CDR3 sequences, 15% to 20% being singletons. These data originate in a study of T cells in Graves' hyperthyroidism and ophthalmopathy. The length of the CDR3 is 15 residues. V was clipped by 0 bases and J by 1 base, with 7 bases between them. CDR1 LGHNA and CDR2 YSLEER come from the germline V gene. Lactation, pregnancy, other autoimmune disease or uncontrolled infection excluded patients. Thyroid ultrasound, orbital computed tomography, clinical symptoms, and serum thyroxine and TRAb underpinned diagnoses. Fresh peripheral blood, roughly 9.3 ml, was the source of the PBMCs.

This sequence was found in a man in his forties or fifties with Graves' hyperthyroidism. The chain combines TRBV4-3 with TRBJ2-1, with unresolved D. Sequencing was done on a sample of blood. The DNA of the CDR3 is TGCGCCAGCAGCCAAGATTTAGTATCCTACAATGAGCAGTTCTTC. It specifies CASSQDLVSYNEQFF.